This T cell receptor (beta chain) was documented in a study of beta chain features in type 1 diabetes. The wider study: All samples yielded roughly 100,000,000 examined sorted cells.

Regarding this clone: The antigen is unknown.

Stem cell-like memory, regulatory, central memory and naive CD4+ cells were sorted via CD45RO/CCR7/CD25/CD127/CD95/CD27. Reverse transcription of all isolated RNA meant that expressed TCRB transcripts were sequenced. TCRdb's copy holds only in-frame clones and misses some; the assay was immunoSEQ multiplex PCR. The data show 95,000 to 150,000 clones, with over 15% seen just once and over 2% held by the top ten. Broader study findings: People with Type 1 diabetes carried modestly yet significantly shorter TCRB CDR3s in all four CD4+ subsets.

V was trimmed by 0 bases and J by 13 bases, leaving 15 bases between them. Germline CDR1 LGHNA, CDR2 YSLEER. There are 13 residues in the CDR3. Sequencing input: central memory CD4+ T cells from blood. This clonotype originated in a man between 25 and 39 years old with type 1 diabetes. V and J are TRBV4-3 and TRBJ1-2; D is ambiguous. The CDR3 nucleotides are TGCGCCAGCAGCCAAGATGATCAGGACCCGGGCACCTTC. It specifies CASSQDDQDPGTF.